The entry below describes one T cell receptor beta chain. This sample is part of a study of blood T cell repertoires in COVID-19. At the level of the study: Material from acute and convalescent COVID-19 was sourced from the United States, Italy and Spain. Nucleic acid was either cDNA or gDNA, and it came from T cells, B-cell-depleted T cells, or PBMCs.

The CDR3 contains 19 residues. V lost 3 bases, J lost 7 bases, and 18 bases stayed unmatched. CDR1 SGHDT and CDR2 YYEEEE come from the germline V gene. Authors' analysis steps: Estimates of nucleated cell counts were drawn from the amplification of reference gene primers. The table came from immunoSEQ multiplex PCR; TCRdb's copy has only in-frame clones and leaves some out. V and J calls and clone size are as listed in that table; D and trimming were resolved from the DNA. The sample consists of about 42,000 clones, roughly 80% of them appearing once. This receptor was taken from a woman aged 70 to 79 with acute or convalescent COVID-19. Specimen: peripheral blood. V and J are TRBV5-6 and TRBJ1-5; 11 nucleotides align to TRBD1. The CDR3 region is CASSSSAPSGQGARQPQHF. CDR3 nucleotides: TGTGCCAGCAGCTCTAGCGCCCCCTCCGGACAGGGGGCGAGACAGCCCCAGCATTTT.